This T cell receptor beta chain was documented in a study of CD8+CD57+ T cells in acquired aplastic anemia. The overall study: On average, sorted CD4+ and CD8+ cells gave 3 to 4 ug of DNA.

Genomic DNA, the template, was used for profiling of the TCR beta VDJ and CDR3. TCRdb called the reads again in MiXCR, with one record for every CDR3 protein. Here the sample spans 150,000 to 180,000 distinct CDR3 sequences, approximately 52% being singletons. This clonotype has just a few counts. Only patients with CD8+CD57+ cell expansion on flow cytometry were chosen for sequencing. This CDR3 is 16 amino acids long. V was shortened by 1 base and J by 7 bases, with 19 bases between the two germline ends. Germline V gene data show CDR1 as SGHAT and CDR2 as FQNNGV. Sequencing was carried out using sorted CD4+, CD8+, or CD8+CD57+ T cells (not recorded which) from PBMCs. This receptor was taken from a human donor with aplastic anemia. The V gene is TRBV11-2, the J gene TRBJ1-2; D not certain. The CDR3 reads CASSLGPTGWVGGYTF. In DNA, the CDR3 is TGTGCCAGCAGCTTAGGCCCCACGGGATGGGTGGGTGGCTACACCTTC.